These 2 T cell receptor beta chains originate from one sample sequenced in a study of early T cells in non-severe SARS-CoV-2 infection. Each CDR3 protein gets one entry after TCRdb re-called the 5' RACE reads with MiXCR. The sample carries tens of thousands of distinct CDR3 sequences, approximately 6.2% recorded once. The material was whole blood, obtained at baseline. The receptors were sampled from an adult who was a healthcare worker with PCR-confirmed SARS-CoV-2 infection or an uninfected control (not recorded which).

This clonotype showed up many times. The J gene is TRBJ2-1, the V gene TRBV29-1, with D unclear. There are 13 residues in the CDR3. Trimming pared 2 bases from V and 3 bases from J, leaving 8 bases between. Per germline, CDR1 SQVTM and CDR2 ANQGSEA. DNA for the CDR3: TGCAGCGTTGAACTAGGAGACTACAATGAGCAGTTCTTC. Its protein product is CSVELGDYNEQFF.

DNA of the CDR3: TGTGCCACCGGACAGTACAAGGGTGGCTACACCTTC. It encodes CATGQYKGGYTF. The chain has TRBV2 and TRBJ1-2, with a tentative D call TRBD1 (6 bases). Germline CDR1 reads SNHLY; CDR2 reads FYNNEI. CDR3 size: 12 residues. V lost 10 bases, J lost 7 bases, and 16 bases lay in between.